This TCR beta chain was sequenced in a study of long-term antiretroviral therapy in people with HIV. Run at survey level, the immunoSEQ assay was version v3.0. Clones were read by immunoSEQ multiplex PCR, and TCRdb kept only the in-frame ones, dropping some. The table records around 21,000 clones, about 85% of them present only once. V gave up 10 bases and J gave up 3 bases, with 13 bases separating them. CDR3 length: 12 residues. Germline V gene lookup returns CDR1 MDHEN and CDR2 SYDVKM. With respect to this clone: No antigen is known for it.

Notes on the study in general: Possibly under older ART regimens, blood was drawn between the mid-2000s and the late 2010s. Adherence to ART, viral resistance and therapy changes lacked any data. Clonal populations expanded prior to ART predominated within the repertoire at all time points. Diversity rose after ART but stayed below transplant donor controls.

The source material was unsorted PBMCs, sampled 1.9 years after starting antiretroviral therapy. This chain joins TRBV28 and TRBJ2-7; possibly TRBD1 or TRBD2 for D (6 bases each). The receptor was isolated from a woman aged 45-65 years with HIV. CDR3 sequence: CAIAGHLYEQYF. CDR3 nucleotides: TGTGCCATCGCGGGACACCTCTACGAGCAGTACTTC.